This T cell receptor (beta chain) was documented in a study of blood T cell repertoires in COVID-19. Study-wide context: Acute and convalescent COVID-19 samples came from the United States, Italy and Spain.

This CDR3 region has 13 residues. Per the germline V gene, CDR1 is SGHRS and CDR2 is YFSETQ. The V and J ends lost 3 bases and 7 bases respectively, with 8 bases between them. This table comes from immunoSEQ multiplex PCR, and its TCRdb copy is limited to in-frame clones, with some not included. Among around 140,000 clones, about 90% were seen once, and the ten largest hold more than 1.5%. This chain uses TRBV5-1 with TRBJ1-6; D unclear. The receptor's source is a woman in her fifties or sixties with acute or convalescent COVID-19. Sequencing input: peripheral blood. CDR3 bases: TGCGCCAGCAGCTCCCGAGGGAATTCACCCCTCCACTTT. This sequence encodes CASSSRGNSPLHF.